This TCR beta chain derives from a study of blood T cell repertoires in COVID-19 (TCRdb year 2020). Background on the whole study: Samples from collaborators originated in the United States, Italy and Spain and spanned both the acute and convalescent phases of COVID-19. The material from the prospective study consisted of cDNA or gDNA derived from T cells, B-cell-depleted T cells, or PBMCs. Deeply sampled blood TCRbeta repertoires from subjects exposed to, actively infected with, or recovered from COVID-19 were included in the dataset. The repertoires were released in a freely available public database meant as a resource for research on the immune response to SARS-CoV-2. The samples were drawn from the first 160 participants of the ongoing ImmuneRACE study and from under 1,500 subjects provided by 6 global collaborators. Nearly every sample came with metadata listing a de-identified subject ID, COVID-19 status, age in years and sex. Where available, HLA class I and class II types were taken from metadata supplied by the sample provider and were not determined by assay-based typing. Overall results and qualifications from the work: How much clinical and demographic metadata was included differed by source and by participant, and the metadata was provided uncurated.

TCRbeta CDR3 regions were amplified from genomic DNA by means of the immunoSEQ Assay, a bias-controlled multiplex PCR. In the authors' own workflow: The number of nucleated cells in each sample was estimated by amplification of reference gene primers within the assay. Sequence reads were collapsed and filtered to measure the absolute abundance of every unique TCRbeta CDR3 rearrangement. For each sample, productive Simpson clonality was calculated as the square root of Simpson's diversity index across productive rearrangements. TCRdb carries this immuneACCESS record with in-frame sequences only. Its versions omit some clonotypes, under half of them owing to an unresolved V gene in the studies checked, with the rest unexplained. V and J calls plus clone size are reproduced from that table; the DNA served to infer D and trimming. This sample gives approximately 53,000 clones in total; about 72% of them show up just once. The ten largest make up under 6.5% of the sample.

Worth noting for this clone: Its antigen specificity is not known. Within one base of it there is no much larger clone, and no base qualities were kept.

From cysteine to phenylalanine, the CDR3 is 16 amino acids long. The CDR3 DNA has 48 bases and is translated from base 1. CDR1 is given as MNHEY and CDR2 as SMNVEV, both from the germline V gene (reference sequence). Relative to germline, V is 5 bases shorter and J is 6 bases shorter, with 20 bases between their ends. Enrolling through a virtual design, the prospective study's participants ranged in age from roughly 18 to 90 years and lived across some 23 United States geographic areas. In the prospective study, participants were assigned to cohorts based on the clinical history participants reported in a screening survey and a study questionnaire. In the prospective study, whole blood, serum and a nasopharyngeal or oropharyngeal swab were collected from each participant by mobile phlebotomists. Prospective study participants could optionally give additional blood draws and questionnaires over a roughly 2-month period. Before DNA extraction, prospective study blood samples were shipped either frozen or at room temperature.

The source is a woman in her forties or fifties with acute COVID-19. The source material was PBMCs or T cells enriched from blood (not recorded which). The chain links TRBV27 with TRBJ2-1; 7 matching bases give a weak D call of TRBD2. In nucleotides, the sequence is TGTGCCAGCAGTCATAAGGGGGGGGGATCGGGCAATGAGCAGTTCTTC. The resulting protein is CASSHKGGGSGNEQFF.